Listed here are 23 T cell receptor beta chains from one sample, sequenced in a study of CD8+CD57+ T cells in acquired aplastic anemia. Investigators profiled TCR beta VDJ and CDR3 from genomic DNA template. TCRdb re-analysed the reads in MiXCR, keeping a single row per CDR3 protein. The sample gives 80,000 or so distinct CDR3 sequences, about 70% of which show up once; 80% to 90% is in the top ten. By flow cytometry, patients selected for sequencing had shown an expansion of CD8+CD57+ cells. Sequencing was done on a sample of sorted CD4+, CD8+, or CD8+CD57+ T cells (not recorded which) from PBMCs. The receptors shown here come from a human donor with aplastic anemia.

V and J are TRBV20-1 and TRBJ1-1; TRBD1 is a possible D gene (6 bases). Germline V gives CDR1 DFQATT, CDR2 SNEGSKA (reference sequence). The length of the CDR3 is 13 residues. V was shortened by 6 bases and J by 6 bases, with 17 bases between the two germline ends. The CDR3 DNA reads TGCAGTGCCACAAGTGGGGGGCATCCTGAAGCTTTCTTT. Translating gives CSATSGGHPEAFF.

The chain's CDR3 is CSVGRQGAYEQYF. The CDR3 DNA reads TGCAGCGTTGGTAGGCAGGGTGCCTACGAGCAGTACTTC. The chain recombines TRBV29-1 with TRBJ2-7; a weak D match, TRBD1 (5 bases). Looked up from germline, CDR1 is SQVTM and CDR2 is ANQGSEA. This CDR3 has 13 residues. Between the trimmed V and J ends, which lost 4 bases and 2 bases, there was a span of 12 bases.

This clonotype occurred once. The gene calls are TRBV19 and TRBJ2-7, with D tentatively TRBD2 (5 bases). The V end was cut by 3 bases, the J end by 6 bases, with 15 bases between. The length of the CDR3 is 14 residues. Germline values: CDR1 LNHDA, CDR2 SQIVND (reference sequence). The CDR3: CASSINGESAEQYF. The CDR3 coding sequence is TGTGCCAGTAGTATTAACGGGGAATCGGCCGAGCAGTACTTC.

CDR3 DNA sequence: TGTGCCAGCAGCCAGGGTGGTGGTGACGCTGAAGCTTTCTTT. It encodes CASSQGGGDAEAFF. J is TRBJ1-1 and V is TRBV5-5, with D possibly being TRBD1 (5 bases). This CDR3 spans 14 amino acids. The V end was cut by 4 bases, the J end by 6 bases, with 16 bases between. Germline V gene sequence: CDR1 SGHKS, CDR2 YYEKEE (reference sequence).

V and J are TRBV24-1 and TRBJ2-2; D might be TRBD1 (6 bases). V was trimmed by 11 bases and J by 3 bases, leaving 21 bases between them. Germline values: CDR1 KGHDR, CDR2 SFDVKD. The CDR3 contains 16 residues. CDR3 coding DNA: TGTGCCAGCAGCGATCCTTACAGGGTTGACACCGGGGAGCTGTTTTTT. Residues: CASSDPYRVDTGELFF.

Regarding this clonotype: No conserved phenylalanine or tryptophan ends this CDR3, so it is likely a read error. The chain uses TRBV24-1 and TRBJ2-1, with D uncertain. V was clipped by 0 bases and J by 8 bases, with 7 bases between them. Germline V gives CDR1 KGHDR, CDR2 SFDVKD. CDR3 length equals 13 residues. DNA for the CDR3: TGTGCCACCAGTGATTTGGACGTCTATGAGCAGTTCCTC. Its translation: CATSDLDVYEQFL.

With regard to this clonotype: At one end the junction does not follow the germline gene, possibly because of a read error. This chain links TRBV24-1 with TRBJ2-3, with 7 bases lining up with TRBD2. The CDR3 runs to 13 residues. Germline values: CDR1 KGHDR, CDR2 SFDVKD. The CDR3 here is CATGDGGTDTQYF. DNA for the CDR3: TGTGCCACCGGTGACGGGGGGACAGATACGCAGTATTTT.

The chain recombines TRBV2 with TRBJ2-3; TRBD2 agrees at 11 bases. Unmatched junction bases numbered 4, after V lost 4 bases and J lost 1 base. Germline assignment: CDR1 SNHLY and CDR2 FYNNEI. The CDR3 has 16 amino acids. This CDR3 is CASSVRLAGRTDTQYF. CDR3 nucleotides: TGTGCCAGCAGTGTGAGACTAGCGGGGCGCACAGATACGCAGTATTTT.

The genes are TRBV2 and TRBJ1-1; the match to TRBD1 covers 8 bases. The V segment lost 4 bases and the J segment 5 bases; nucleotides outside the gene matches: 6. This CDR3 is built from 14 residues. Looked up from germline, CDR1 is SNHLY and CDR2 is FYNNEI. CDR3 coding DNA: TGTGCCAGCAGTGGACAGGGGATGGGTACTGAAGCTTTCTTT. It encodes CASSGQGMGTEAFF.

This sequence joins TRBV5-6 and TRBJ2-7; D remains ambiguous. The CDR3 contains 11 residues. V was shortened by 7 bases and J by 3 bases, with 8 bases between the two germline ends. Germline CDR1 reads SGHDT; CDR2 reads YYEEEE. The CDR3 here is CASSRNYEQYF. The CDR3 nucleotides are TGTGCCAGCTCCCGAAACTACGAGCAGTACTTC. Based on the CDR3 plus reference TRBV5-6 and TRBJ2-7, the full variable domain is DAGVTQSPTHLIKTRGQQVTLRCSPKSGHDTVSWYQQALGQGPQFIFQYYEEEERQRGNFPDRFSGHQFPNYSSELNVNALLLGDSALYLCASSRNYEQYFGPGTRLTVT.

A few counts support this clonotype. V usage is TRBV7-9 and J usage is TRBJ2-7, with a possible D match to TRBD2 (6 bases). Germline CDR1 reads SEHNR; CDR2 reads FQNEAQ (reference sequence). The CDR3 sequence is 12 residues long. V was trimmed by 6 bases and J by 7 bases, leaving 13 bases between them. The CDR3 sequence is CASRGGVGEQYF. The CDR3 DNA is TGTGCCAGCAGGGGCGGGGTTGGGGAGCAGTACTTC.

V gene TRBV10-3 combines with J gene TRBJ2-7, with TRBD2 identical over 7 bases. The CDR3 totals 13 residues. The V gene end was trimmed by 6 bases and the J gene end by 7 bases; junction bases not matched to a gene: 9. Germline assignment: CDR1 ENHRY and CDR2 SYGVKD. CDR3: CAISAGDRQEQYF. CDR3 nucleotides: TGTGCCATCAGCGCGGGGGACCGGCAGGAGCAGTACTTC.

This clonotype was recorded at least ten times. V gene TRBV10-3 combines with J gene TRBJ2-1; D gene ambiguous. V was clipped by 0 bases and J by 6 bases, with 9 bases between them. This CDR3 is built from 14 residues. CDR1 ENHRY and CDR2 SYGVKD come from the germline V gene. Written as DNA, the CDR3 is TGTGCCATCAGTGAGTCAGGCGTGGTCAATGAGCAGTTCTTC. Translation: CAISESGVVNEQFF.

Worth noting for this clonotype: It may be a read error: a sequence one base away is much more abundant. The chain has TRBV5-1 and TRBJ2-3, with a weak D call TRBD2 (5 bases). There are 17 residues in the CDR3. The germline gives CDR1 SGHRS, CDR2 YFSETQ. CDR3 coding DNA: TGCGCCAGCAGCTTGGCCCTTGCTAGCCTTACCCAAGATAAGCAGTATTTT. Residues: CASSLALASLTQDKQYF.

This clonotype turned up a few times. At one of its ends the junction is not consistent with the germline gene, which may arise from a read error. The J gene is TRBJ1-1, the V gene TRBV30, with D unresolved. Germline V gene sequence: CDR1 GTSNPN, CDR2 SVGIG (reference sequence). This CDR3 has 13 residues. The CDR3 DNA sequence: TGTGCCTGGAGTGTATCGGGGAACGCTGAAGCTTTCTTT. Its protein product is CAWSVSGNAEAFF.

The V and J genes are TRBV2 and TRBJ2-6; D may be TRBD2 (6 bases). Germline CDR1 is SNHLY and CDR2 is FYNNEI. The CDR3 totals 17 residues. V lost 1 base and J lost 2, with 12 bases in between. DNA of the CDR3: TGTGCCAGCAGTGAAGGGTGGAGGGGCACTGGGGCCAACGTCCTGACTTTC. Translating it yields CASSEGWRGTGANVLTF.

The J gene is TRBJ2-7, the V gene TRBV10-3; TRBD1 aligns across 9 bases. Looked up from germline, CDR1 is ENHRY and CDR2 is SYGVKD. The CDR3 consists of 13 residues. Trimming cost V 3 bases and J 7 bases; bases outside gene matches: 4. CDR3 nucleotides: TGTGCCATCAGTGAACAGGGGGCGGTTGAGCAGTACTTC. It codes for CAISEQGAVEQYF.

J is TRBJ1-1 and V is TRBV2; possible D gene TRBD1, 5 bases. The CDR3 is made up of 15 amino acids. V was trimmed by 5 bases and J by 2 bases, leaving 15 bases between them. Looked up from germline, CDR1 is SNHLY and CDR2 is FYNNEI. The CDR3 nucleotides are TGTGCCAGCAGTCTTCGAAGGACATCTAACACTGAAGCTTTCTTT. Translated, it gives CASSLRRTSNTEAFF.

The J gene is TRBJ1-1, the V gene TRBV11-2; D call uncertain. Germline V gene lookup returns CDR1 SGHAT and CDR2 FQNNGV. The CDR3 runs to 12 residues. Trimming took off 5 bases at V and 5 bases at J, with 9 bases between the two ends. This CDR3 is CASSPDVTEAFF. CDR3 nucleotide sequence: TGTGCCAGCAGCCCCGATGTGACTGAAGCTTTCTTT.

This clonotype was counted only a few times. This chain connects TRBV2 to TRBJ2-7; 7 bases fit TRBD1. This CDR3 has 13 amino acids. The J segment lost 0 bases and the V segment lost 10 bases, leaving 6 bases of the junction unmatched. The germline gives CDR1 SNHLY, CDR2 FYNNEI. The CDR3 spells CANTGVDSYEQYF. The CDR3 DNA reads TGTGCCAATACAGGGGTGGACTCCTACGAGCAGTACTTC.

The chain uses TRBV11-2 and TRBJ1-4; D gene unclear. This CDR3 comprises 13 residues. The V end lost 3 bases, the J end lost 9 bases, and 11 bases lay between the germline ends. The germline V gene has CDR1 SGHAT and CDR2 FQNNGV. In DNA form, the CDR3 reads TGTGCCAGCAGCTTGGGGTTGGGCCAAAAACTGTTTTTT. Amino acids: CASSLGLGQKLFF. Variable domain in full (rest from reference TRBV11-2 and TRBJ1-4): EAGVAQSPRYKIIEKRQSVAFWCNPISGHATLYWYQQILGQGPKLLIQFQNNGVVDDSQLPKDRFSAERLKGVDSTLKIQPAKLEDSAVYLCASSLGLGQKLFFGSGTQLSVL.

V usage is TRBV7-8 and J usage is TRBJ1-2; a weak D match, TRBD1 (6 bases). In germline, CDR1 is SGHVS, CDR2 FQNEAQ. The CDR3 spans 14 residues. V was pared by 1 base and J by 4 bases, with 10 bases between. CDR3: CASSLEQGGYGYTF. As DNA, the CDR3 is TGTGCCAGCAGCTTAGAACAGGGTGGCTATGGCTACACCTTC.

The rearrangement joins TRBV4-3 to TRBJ2-7, with 8 bases lining up with TRBD1. This CDR3 contains 14 residues. CDR1 is LGHNA, CDR2 YSLEER, per germline. After removal of 4 bases from V and 2 bases from J, the junction contained 4 bases not matched to a gene. CDR3 nucleotides: TGCGCCAGCAGCCCCGGACAGGGTACCTACGAGCAGTACTTC. It codes for CASSPGQGTYEQYF.